The 20 T cell receptor beta chains reported below all come from one sample, sequenced in a study of CXCR3-negative and CXCR3-positive naive CD8 T cells. Their cognate antigens are unknown. Researchers prepared the TRB cDNA libraries using 5' RACE with UMI labels. TCRdb re-called the 5' RACE reads; every CDR3 protein appears as one record, without DNA. In all, the sample yields around 60,000 distinct CDR3 sequences. The study, taken as a whole, reports: Against CXCR3-negative naive cells, CXCR3-positive naive cells showed more hydrophobic TRB CDR3s.

Source material: naive CXCR3+ CD8+ T cells from blood. Stated subset: CD45RO-CCR7+CD27+CD95- naive CD8+ T cells expressing CXCR3 (TNR3+). These receptors were taken from a human donor in good health. Some clones in this sample may be carry-over from other donors' samples.

This chain joins TRBV6-2 or TRBV6-3 and TRBJ1-5. CDR1 is MNHEY and CDR2 is SVGEGT in the germline V gene. CDR3 size: 16 residues. CDR3 in amino acids: CASSYSISEFYQPQHF.

The chain recombines TRBV7-2 with TRBJ1-5. Looked up from germline, CDR1 is SGHTA and CDR2 is FQGNSA. The CDR3 is 15 amino acids. The CDR3 loop is CASRLDGALNQPQHF.

The genes are TRBV5-1 and TRBJ2-6; TCRdb indicates TRBD2, and absent DNA this call remains unverified. The germline gives CDR1 SGHRS, CDR2 YFSETQ. The CDR3 is made up of 17 amino acids. CDR3 sequence: CASSRGTAGSGANVLTF.

The chain combines TRBV7-9 with TRBJ2-7; TCRdb indicates TRBD1, and absent DNA this call remains unverified. The CDR3 length is 15 residues. The V gene's germline CDR1 is SEHNR and CDR2 FQNEAQ (reference sequence). The CDR3 is CASSLRGQGDYEQYF.

This chain links TRBV7-3 with TRBJ1-1. Germline lookup yields CDR1 SGHTA and CDR2 FQGTGA. The CDR3 has 13 amino acids. CDR3 protein: CASSFQGLTEAFF.

J is TRBJ2-1 and V is TRBV29-1; TCRdb returns TRBD2, unconfirmable since there is no DNA. CDR1 SQVTM and CDR2 ANQGSEA come from the germline V gene. The CDR3 is 13 residues long. CDR3 region: CSVPNGGGNEQFF.

This chain's CDR3 is CAARQGYGYTF. The rearrangement uses TRBV6-2 or TRBV6-3 and TRBJ1-2; the D call of TRBD1 rests on TCRdb alone, since no DNA is present to check it. This CDR3 has 11 amino acids. The germline V gene encodes CDR1 MNHEY and CDR2 SVGEGT.

The CDR3 loop reads CASSSSSYEQYF. The J gene is TRBJ2-7, the V gene TRBV6-2 or TRBV6-3. Germline lookup yields CDR1 MNHEY and CDR2 SVGEGT. The CDR3 length is 12 residues.

The gene calls are TRBV2 and TRBJ1-2; lacking DNA, the TRBD1 call made by TCRdb goes unchecked. The CDR3 sequence is 15 residues long. Germline loops: CDR1 SNHLY, CDR2 FYNNEI. CDR3 loop: CASSPRTGTDYGYTF.

The chain uses TRBV19 and TRBJ2-1; TCRdb reports TRBD1, a call that lacks DNA to check it against. Germline loops: CDR1 LNHDA, CDR2 SQIVND (reference sequence). The CDR3 contains 13 residues. The CDR3 here is CASTGADYNEQFF.

J is TRBJ2-1 and V is TRBV12-3 or TRBV12-4; checking the TCRdb D call of TRBD1 is not possible without DNA. The CDR3 is 20 amino acids. Here the CDR3 reads CARSLIRGDRGRLAYNEQFF.

The chain employs TRBV4-3 and TRBJ1-1; TCRdb lists TRBD1, though no DNA is available to test this call. Germline V gives CDR1 LGHNA, CDR2 YSLEER. The CDR3 is made up of 14 amino acids. The CDR3 loop is CASSQDRVISEAFF.

The rearrangement joins TRBV6-2 or TRBV6-3 to TRBJ1-4. There are 15 residues in the CDR3. Germline V lookup: CDR1 MNHEY, CDR2 SVGEGT. This chain's CDR3 is CASSYSTSANEKLFF.

The J gene is TRBJ1-1, the V gene TRBV7-6; TCRdb gives TRBD1 as the D gene, but with no DNA this cannot be confirmed. Germline values: CDR1 SGHVS, CDR2 FNYEAQ. There are 14 residues in the CDR3. The CDR3 region is CASSAGQLNTEAFF. The full variable domain, its missing parts supplied by reference TRBV7-6 and TRBJ1-1, is GAGVSQSPRYKVTKRGQDVALRCDPISGHVSLYWYRQALGQGPEFLTYFNYEAQQDKSGLPNDRFSAERPEGSISTLTIQRTEQRDSAMYRCASSAGQLNTEAFFGQGTRLTVV.

The chain has TRBV7-8 and TRBJ2-3. The CDR3 totals 16 residues. Germline lookup yields CDR1 SGHVS and CDR2 FQNEAQ. The CDR3 spells CASSLYVVLATDTQYF.

The chain is built from TRBV4-2 and TRBJ1-3. The CDR3 extends over 14 amino acids. The V gene's germline CDR1 is LGHNA and CDR2 YNFKEQ. CDR3 protein: CASSQPGLGNTIYF.

The gene calls are TRBV15 and TRBJ2-5; TCRdb designates TRBD2, a call that cannot be tested without DNA. From germline, CDR1 is LNHNV and CDR2 YYDKDF (reference sequence). CDR3 length equals 16 residues. The CDR3 is CATSVPGGGLQETQYF.

The rearrangement joins TRBV3-1 to TRBJ2-3; the D gene TCRdb calls, TRBD1, cannot be checked with no DNA. The CDR3 covers 16 residues. CDR1 is LGHDT, CDR2 YNNKEL, per germline (reference sequence). The CDR3 is CASSHSPRPSTDTQYF.

V and J are TRBV6-5 and TRBJ2-7. This CDR3 comprises 14 residues. Germline V CDR1 and CDR2: MNHEY, SVGAGI. The CDR3 sequence is CASSLTGITYEQYF.

This chain connects TRBV7-9 to TRBJ2-1; as DNA is missing, the TRBD1 call by TCRdb cannot be tested. Germline loops: CDR1 SEHNR, CDR2 FQNEAQ (reference sequence). This CDR3 has 17 amino acids. CDR3: CASSFEIDGGAGNEQFF.